Below, one TCR beta chain is given with its context. Its specificity is not known. The data are from a study of T cells after yellow fever vaccination. At the level of the study: Preparation of fractions with low cell numbers was performed using SMART-Seq v4 Ultra Low Input. General observations from the study: After the booster, about 95% of CD4 and about nine tenths of CD8 primary-response clones were re-detected.

Template switching by 5'RACE produced TCR cDNA, adding a universal primer site and UMIs. In TCRdb, the 5' RACE reads were re-called with MiXCR into one record per CDR3 protein. The sample carries 300,000 to 350,000 distinct CDR3 sequences, around 4.1% recorded once. Germline V gene lookup returns CDR1 MNHEY and CDR2 SVGEGT. Trimming left V 5 bases short and J 6 bases short, with 22 bases between. CDR3 length: 16 amino acids. The rearrangement links TRBV6-2 or TRBV6-3 to TRBJ1-2; tentatively, D is TRBD1 (5 bases). The sequence was collected from a man between 18 and 29 years old who received the YFV17D yellow fever vaccine. The sequencing used PBMCs, collected 5 days after the yellow fever booster vaccination. The CDR3 DNA reads as TGTGCCAGCAGTAACCTGCCGGGACGGCGACCCAATGGCTACACCTTC. It yields the protein CASSNLPGRRPNGYTF.